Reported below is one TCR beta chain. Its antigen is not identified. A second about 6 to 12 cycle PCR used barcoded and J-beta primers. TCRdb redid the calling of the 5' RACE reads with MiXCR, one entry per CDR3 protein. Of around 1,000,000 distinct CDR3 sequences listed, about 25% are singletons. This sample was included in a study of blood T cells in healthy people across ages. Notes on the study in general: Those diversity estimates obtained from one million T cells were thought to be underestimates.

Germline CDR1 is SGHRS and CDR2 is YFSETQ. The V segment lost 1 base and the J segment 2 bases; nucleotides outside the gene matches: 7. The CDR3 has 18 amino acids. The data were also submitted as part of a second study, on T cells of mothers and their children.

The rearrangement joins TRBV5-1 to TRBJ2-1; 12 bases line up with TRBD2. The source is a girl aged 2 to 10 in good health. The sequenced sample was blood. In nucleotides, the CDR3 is TGCGCCAGCAGCTTGACCCTGACTAGCGGGGGCCCCTACAATGAGCAGTTCTTC. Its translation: CASSLTLTSGGPYNEQFF. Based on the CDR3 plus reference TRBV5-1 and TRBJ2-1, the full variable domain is KAGVTQTPRYLIKTRGQQVTLSCSPISGHRSVSWYQQTPGQGLQFLFEYFSETQRNKGNFPGRFSGRQFSNSRSEMNVSTLELGDSALYLCASSLTLTSGGPYNEQFFGPGTRLTVL.